The clone carrying this T cell receptor (beta chain) was seen a handful of times. Its target is not known. This sample is drawn from a study of CD8 T cells in ankylosing spondylitis. Notes on the study in general: Reportedly, significant enrichment of disease-linked clones occurred in matched ankylosing spondylitis synovial fluid. Disease-linked clones were CD8+ and relatively rare in peripheral blood. Earlier reports found some motif variants in synovial fluid and blood in reactive arthritis.

Germline V lookup: CDR1 MNHNS, CDR2 SASEGT. V shed 5 bases and J shed 2 bases, with 10 bases lying between them. The CDR3 length is 14 residues. Libraries of TCR beta came from quantitative 5'-RACE with molecular barcodes. MiXCR was run by TCRdb on the 5' RACE reads, yielding one entry per CDR3 protein. Of 40,000 or so distinct CDR3 sequences in the sample, 10% are singletons; the top ten hold approximately 15%. The chain combines TRBV6-1 with TRBJ1-5; the D is unclear. The origin of this receptor is a male donor with ankylosing spondylitis or in good health (not recorded which). The material sequenced was blood, either unsorted or a sorted T cell fraction (not recorded which). The DNA for the CDR3 is TGTGCCAGCAGTCCCAGCCGGGGCAATCAGCCCCAGCATTTT. Translated: CASSPSRGNQPQHF.